This T cell receptor beta chain was recovered during a study of T cells in Graves' hyperthyroidism and ophthalmopathy. Researchers took RNA transcripts and amplified the TCR beta CDR3 regions from them. An initial round of RT-PCR targeting the TCR CDR3 relied on the HTBI primer set. TCRdb reprocessed the multiplex PCR reads via MiXCR and lists one record per CDR3 protein. The profile shows around 600,000 distinct CDR3 sequences, 13% to 15% of them singletons. The CDR3 consists of 14 residues. The V end lost 10 bases, the J end lost 3 bases, and 16 bases lay between the germline ends. Germline assignment: CDR1 MGHRA and CDR2 YSYEKL. Clinical Activity Scores of at least 3, NOSPECS grades of at least 4 and durations under 3 months characterized ophthalmopathy patients. Researchers barred patients who had uncontrolled infection, other autoimmune disease, pregnancy or lactation. At least ten counts were recorded for this clonotype.

The source material was blood. The TCR originated in a woman between 18 and 29 years old with Graves' ophthalmopathy. The genes are TRBV4-1 and TRBJ1-5; D gene unclear. Here the CDR3 reads CATSLEVHNQPQHF. The CDR3 DNA reads as TGCGCCACCTCACTGGAGGTACACAATCAGCCCCAGCATTTT.